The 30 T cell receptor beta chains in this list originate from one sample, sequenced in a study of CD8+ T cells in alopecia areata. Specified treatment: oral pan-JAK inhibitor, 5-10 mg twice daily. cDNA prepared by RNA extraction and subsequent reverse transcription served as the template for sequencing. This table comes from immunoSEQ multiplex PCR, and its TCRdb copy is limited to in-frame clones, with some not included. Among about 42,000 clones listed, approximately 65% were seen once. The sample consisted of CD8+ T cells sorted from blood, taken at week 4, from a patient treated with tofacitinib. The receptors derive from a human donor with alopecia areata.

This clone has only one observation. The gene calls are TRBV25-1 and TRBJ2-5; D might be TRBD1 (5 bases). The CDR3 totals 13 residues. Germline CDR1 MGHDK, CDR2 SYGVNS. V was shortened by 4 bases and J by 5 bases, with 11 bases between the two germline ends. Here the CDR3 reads CASSVGPGETQYF. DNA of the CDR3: TGTGCCAGCAGTGTGGGCCCAGGGGAGACCCAGTACTTC.

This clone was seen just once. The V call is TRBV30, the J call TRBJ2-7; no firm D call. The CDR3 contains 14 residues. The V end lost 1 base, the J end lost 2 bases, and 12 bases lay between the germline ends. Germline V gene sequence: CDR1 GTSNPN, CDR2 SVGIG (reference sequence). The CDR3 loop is CAWSDKDFAYEQYF. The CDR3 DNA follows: TGTGCCTGGAGTGACAAGGATTTTGCCTACGAGCAGTACTTC.

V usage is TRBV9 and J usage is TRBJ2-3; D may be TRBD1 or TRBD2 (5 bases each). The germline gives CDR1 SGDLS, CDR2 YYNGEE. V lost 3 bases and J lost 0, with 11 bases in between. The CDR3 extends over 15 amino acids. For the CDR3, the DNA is TGTGCCAGCAGCGCCTCGGGACCCAGCACAGATACGCAGTATTTT. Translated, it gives CASSASGPSTDTQYF.

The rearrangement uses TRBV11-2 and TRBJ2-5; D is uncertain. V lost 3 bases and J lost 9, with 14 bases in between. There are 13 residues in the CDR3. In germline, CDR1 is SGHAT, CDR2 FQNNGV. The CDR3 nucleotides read TGTGCCAGCAGCTTGGTGACAATCGAGTCCCAGTACTTC. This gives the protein CASSLVTIESQYF.

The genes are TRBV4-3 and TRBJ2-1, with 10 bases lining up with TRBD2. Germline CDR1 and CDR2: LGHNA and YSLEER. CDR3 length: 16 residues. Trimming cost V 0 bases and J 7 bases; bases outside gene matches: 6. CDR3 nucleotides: TGCGCCAGCAGCCAAGATCGTAGCGGGGGGTGGAATGAGCAGTTCTTC. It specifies CASSQDRSGGWNEQFF.

CDR3 sequence reads: CASSRRAGPFSQPQHF. The CDR3 DNA reads as TGCGCCAGCAGTCGACGAGCGGGGCCCTTCAGCCAGCCCCAGCATTTT. This rearrangement joins TRBV23-1 to TRBJ1-5, with D possibly being TRBD1 (5 bases). TRBV23-1 is flagged as an ORF with uncertain function. The CDR3 contains 16 residues. Trimming removed 4 bases at V and 7 bases at J, with 20 bases between.

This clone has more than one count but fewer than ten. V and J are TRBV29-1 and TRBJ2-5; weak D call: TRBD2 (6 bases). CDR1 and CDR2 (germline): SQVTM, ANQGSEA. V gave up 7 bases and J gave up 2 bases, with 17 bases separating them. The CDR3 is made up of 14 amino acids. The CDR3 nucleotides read TGCAGCGCCGCAGGAGGGAACTTACAAGAGACCCAGTACTTC. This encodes CSAAGGNLQETQYF.

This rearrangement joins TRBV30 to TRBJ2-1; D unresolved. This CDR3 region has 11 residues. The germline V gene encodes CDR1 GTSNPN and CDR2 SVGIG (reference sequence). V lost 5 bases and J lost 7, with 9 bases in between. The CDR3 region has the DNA TGTGCCTGGGGTTACGGGAATGAGCAGTTCTTC. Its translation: CAWGYGNEQFF.

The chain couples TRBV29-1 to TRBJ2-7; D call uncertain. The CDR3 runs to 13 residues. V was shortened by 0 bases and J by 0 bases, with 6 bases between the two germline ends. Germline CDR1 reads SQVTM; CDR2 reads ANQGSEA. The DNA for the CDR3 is TGCAGCGTTGAAGATCAAGGCTCCTACGAGCAGTACTTC. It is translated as CSVEDQGSYEQYF.

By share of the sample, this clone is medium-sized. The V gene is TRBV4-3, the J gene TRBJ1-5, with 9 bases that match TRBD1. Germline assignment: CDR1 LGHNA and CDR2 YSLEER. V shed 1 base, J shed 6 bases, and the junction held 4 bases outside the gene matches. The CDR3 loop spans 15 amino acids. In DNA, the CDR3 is TGCGCCAGCAGCCAAGGGACAGGGGATTCTCAGCCCCAGCATTTT. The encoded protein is CASSQGTGDSQPQHF.

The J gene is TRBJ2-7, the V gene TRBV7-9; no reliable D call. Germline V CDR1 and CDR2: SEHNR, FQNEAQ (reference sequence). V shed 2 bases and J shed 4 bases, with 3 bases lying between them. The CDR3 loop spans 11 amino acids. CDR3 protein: CASSLSYEQYF. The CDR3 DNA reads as TGTGCCAGCAGCTTAAGTTACGAGCAGTACTTC.

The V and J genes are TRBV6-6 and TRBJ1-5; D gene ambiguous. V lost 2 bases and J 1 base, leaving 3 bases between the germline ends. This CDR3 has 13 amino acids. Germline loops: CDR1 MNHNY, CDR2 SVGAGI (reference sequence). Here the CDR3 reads CASSYGSNQPQHF. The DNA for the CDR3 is TGTGCCAGCAGTTACGGCAGCAATCAGCCCCAGCATTTT.

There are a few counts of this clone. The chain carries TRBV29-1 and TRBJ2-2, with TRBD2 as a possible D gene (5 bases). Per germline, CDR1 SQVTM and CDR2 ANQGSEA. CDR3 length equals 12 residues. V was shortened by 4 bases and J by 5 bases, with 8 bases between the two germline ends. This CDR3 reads CSVVAGTGELFF. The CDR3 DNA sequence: TGCAGCGTTGTCGCGGGTACCGGGGAGCTGTTTTTT.

The CDR3 coding sequence is TGCGCCAGCAGCCCCACAGGGGGAGTTGGCTACACCTTC. Its protein product is CASSPTGGVGYTF. The gene calls are TRBV5-1 and TRBJ1-2, with 8 bases matching TRBD1. The germline V gene encodes CDR1 SGHRS and CDR2 YFSETQ. The junction had 6 bases not matched to a gene; V was cut back by 4 bases and J by 7 bases. CDR3 size: 13 residues.

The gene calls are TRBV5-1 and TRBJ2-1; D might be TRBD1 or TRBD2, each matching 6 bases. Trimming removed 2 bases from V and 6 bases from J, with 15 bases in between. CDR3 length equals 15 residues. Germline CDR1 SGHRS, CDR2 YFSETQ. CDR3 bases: TGCGCCAGCAGCTTAACACAGGGAGGCACCAATGAGCAGTTCTTC. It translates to CASSLTQGGTNEQFF.

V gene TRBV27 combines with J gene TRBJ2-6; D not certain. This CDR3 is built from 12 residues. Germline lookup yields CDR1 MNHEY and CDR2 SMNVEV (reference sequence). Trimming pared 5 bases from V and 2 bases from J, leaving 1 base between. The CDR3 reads CASSTGANVLTF. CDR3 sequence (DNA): TGTGCCAGCAGTACTGGGGCCAACGTCCTGACTTTC.

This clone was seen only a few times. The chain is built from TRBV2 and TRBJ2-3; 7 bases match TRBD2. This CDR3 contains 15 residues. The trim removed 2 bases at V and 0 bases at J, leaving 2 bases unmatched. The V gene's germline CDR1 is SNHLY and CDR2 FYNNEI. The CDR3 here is CASSEWRGSTDTQYF. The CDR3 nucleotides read TGTGCCAGCAGTGAATGGCGGGGGAGCACAGATACGCAGTATTTT.

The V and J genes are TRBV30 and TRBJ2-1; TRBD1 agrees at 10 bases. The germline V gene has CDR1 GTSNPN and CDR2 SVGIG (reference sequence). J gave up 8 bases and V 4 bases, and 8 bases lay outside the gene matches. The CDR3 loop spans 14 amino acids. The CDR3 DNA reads TGTGCCTGGACTGCGGGACAGGGGATGCATGAGCAGTTCTTC. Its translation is CAWTAGQGMHEQFF.

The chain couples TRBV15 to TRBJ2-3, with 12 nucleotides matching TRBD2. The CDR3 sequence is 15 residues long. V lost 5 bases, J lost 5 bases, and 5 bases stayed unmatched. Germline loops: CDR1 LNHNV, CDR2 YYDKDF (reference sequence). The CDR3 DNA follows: TGTGCCACCAGCGTGCTAGCGGGGGGGCAAGATACGCAGTATTTT. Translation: CATSVLAGGQDTQYF.

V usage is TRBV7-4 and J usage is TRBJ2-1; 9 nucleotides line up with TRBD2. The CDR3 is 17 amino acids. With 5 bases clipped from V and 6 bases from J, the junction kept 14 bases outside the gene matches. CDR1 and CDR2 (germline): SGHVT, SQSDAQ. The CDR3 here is CASSLKPLGTSRNEQFF. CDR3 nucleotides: TGTGCCAGCAGCCTAAAACCATTGGGGACTAGCCGCAATGAGCAGTTCTTC.

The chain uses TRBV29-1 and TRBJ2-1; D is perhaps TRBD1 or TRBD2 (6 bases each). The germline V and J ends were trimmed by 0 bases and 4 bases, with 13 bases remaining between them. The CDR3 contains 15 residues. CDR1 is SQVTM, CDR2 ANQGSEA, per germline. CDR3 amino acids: CSVEDGRGLYNEQFF. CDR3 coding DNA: TGCAGCGTTGAAGATGGCCGGGGGCTTTACAATGAGCAGTTCTTC.

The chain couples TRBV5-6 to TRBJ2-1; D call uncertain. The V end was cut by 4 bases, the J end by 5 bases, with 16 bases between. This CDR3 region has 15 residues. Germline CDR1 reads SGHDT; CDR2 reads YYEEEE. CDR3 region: CASSPGRKEDNEQFF. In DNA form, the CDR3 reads TGTGCCAGCAGCCCTGGACGCAAGGAAGACAATGAGCAGTTCTTC.

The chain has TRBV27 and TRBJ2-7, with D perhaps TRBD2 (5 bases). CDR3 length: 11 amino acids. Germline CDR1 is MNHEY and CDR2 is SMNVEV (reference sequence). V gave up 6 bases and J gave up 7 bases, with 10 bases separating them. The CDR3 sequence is CASRDGVEQYF. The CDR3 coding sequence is TGTGCCAGCAGGGACGGGGTAGAGCAGTACTTC.

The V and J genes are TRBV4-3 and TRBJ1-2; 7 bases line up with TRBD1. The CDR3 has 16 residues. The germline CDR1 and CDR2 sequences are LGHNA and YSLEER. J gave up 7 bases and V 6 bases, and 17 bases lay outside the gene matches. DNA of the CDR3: TGCGCCAGCAGTGAGTCTGCGGACAGGTTCGGAGGTGGCTACACCTTC. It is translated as CASSESADRFGGGYTF.

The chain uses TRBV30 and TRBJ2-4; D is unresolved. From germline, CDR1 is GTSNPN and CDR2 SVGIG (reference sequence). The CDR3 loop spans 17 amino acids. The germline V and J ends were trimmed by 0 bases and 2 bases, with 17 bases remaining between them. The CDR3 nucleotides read TGTGCCTGGAGTGTAATGGGGTTGAGCAGGACCAAAAACATTCAGTACTTC. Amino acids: CAWSVMGLSRTKNIQYF.

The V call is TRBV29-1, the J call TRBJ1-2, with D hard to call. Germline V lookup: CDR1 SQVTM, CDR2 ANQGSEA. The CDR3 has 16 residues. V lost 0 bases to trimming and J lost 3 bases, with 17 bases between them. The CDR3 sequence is CSVEDPVVTQDYGYTF. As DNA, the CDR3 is TGCAGCGTTGAAGACCCGGTAGTCACGCAGGACTATGGCTACACCTTC.

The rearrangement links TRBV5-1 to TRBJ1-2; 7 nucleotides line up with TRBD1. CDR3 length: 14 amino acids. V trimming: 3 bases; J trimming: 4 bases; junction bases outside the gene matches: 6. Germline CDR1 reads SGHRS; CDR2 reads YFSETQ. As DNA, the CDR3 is TGCGCCAGCAGCTCGGAGACAGGGAGCTATGGCTACACCTTC. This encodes CASSSETGSYGYTF.

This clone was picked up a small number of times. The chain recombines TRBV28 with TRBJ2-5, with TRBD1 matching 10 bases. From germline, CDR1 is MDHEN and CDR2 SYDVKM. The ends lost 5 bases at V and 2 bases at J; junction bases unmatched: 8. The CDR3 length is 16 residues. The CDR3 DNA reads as TGTGCCAGCAGTAACCGGGACAGGGGCCCACAAGAGACCCAGTACTTC. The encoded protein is CASSNRDRGPQETQYF.

The CDR3 sequence: CSVDPGTGTYEQYF. In nucleotides, the CDR3 is TGCAGCGTTGATCCCGGGACAGGTACCTACGAGCAGTACTTC. This sequence joins TRBV29-1 and TRBJ2-7; 8 bases match TRBD1. V dropped 3 bases and J dropped 2; count of bases not matched to a gene: 6. CDR1 SQVTM and CDR2 ANQGSEA come from the germline V gene. The CDR3 loop spans 14 amino acids.

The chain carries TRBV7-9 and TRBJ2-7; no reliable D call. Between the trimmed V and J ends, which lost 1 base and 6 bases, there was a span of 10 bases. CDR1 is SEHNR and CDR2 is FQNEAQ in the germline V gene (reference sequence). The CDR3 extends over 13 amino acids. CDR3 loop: CASSLVGTREQYF. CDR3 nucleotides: TGTGCCAGCAGCTTAGTCGGAACACGCGAGCAGTACTTC.